Below, 18 T cell receptor beta chains from the same sample are listed, as sequenced in a study of cytomegalovirus exposure and HLA in healthy donors. PCR primers comprised 60 Vbeta and 13 Jbeta primers. The assay was immunoSEQ multiplex PCR, and TCRdb's table has in-frame clones only and misses some. The sample yields about 89,000 clones, roughly 85% seen once. The sequenced sample was PBMCs. The receptors shown here come from a man aged 35 to 55 in good health and CMV-seropositive.

In this sample, this clone turned up once. The chain has TRBV6-5 and TRBJ1-5, with 7 bases that match TRBD1. The CDR3 spans 14 residues. V dropped 7 bases and J dropped 4; count of bases not matched to a gene: 7. Germline CDR1 is MNHEY and CDR2 is SVGAGI. The CDR3 spells CASKTTGANQPQHF. The CDR3 DNA is TGTGCCAGCAAGACTACAGGGGCTAATCAGCCCCAGCATTTT.

The genes are TRBV2 and TRBJ2-5, with 7 bases lining up with TRBD2. The CDR3 covers 14 residues. Looked up from germline, CDR1 is SNHLY and CDR2 is FYNNEI. With V trimmed by 3 bases and J by 2 bases, 3 bases remained unmatched. The CDR3 region is CASSDGGGQETQYF. CDR3 nucleotide sequence: TGTGCCAGCAGTGATGGGGGGGGGCAAGAGACCCAGTACTTC.

This rearrangement joins TRBV7-6 to TRBJ2-2; a possible D gene is TRBD1 (6 bases). The CDR3 contains 14 residues. V was cut by 3 bases and J by 1 base, with 6 bases left in between. Looked up from germline, CDR1 is SGHVS and CDR2 is FNYEAQ. The CDR3 DNA sequence: TGTGCCAGCAGCTTGGGACAGAACACCGGGGAGCTGTTTTTT. It encodes CASSLGQNTGELFF.

The chain uses TRBV4-2 and TRBJ1-2; TRBD1 agrees at 7 bases. V was pared by 0 bases and J by 3 bases, with 1 base of the junction left unmatched. The V gene's germline CDR1 is LGHNA and CDR2 YNFKEQ. CDR3 size: 14 residues. The CDR3 DNA reads as TGTGCCAGCAGCCAAGATGACAGGGACTATGGCTACACCTTC. Amino acid sequence: CASSQDDRDYGYTF.

The CDR3, as DNA: TGTGCCAGCAGGGAGGGGCTTAGCACAGATACGCAGTATTTT. Translating it yields CASREGLSTDTQYF. The J gene is TRBJ2-3, the V gene TRBV6-5; possibly TRBD2 for D (6 bases). Between the trimmed V and J ends, which lost 6 bases and 0 bases, there was a span of 10 bases. Germline V CDR1 and CDR2: MNHEY, SVGAGI. This CDR3 has 14 amino acids.

The chain is built from TRBV9 and TRBJ2-3; D ambiguous. Germline CDR1 SGDLS, CDR2 YYNGEE. Trimming pared 4 bases from V and 0 bases from J, leaving 15 bases between. The CDR3 totals 16 residues. The DNA of the CDR3 is TGTGCCAGCAGCCCTGAGACTCGCCCTAGCACAGATACGCAGTATTTT. Protein: CASSPETRPSTDTQYF.

The V gene is TRBV19, the J gene TRBJ1-2; 9 bases are shared with TRBD1. J was trimmed by 4 bases and V by 0 bases; bases with no gene match: 6. Germline V gene sequence: CDR1 LNHDA, CDR2 SQIVND (reference sequence). The CDR3 totals 16 residues. CDR3 in DNA: TGTGCCAGTAGTATAGAAGCTCGACAGGGGGGCTATGGCTACACCTTC. Translating it yields CASSIEARQGGYGYTF.

This chain connects TRBV19 to TRBJ2-2; 11 nucleotides match TRBD2. After removal of 5 bases from V and 4 bases from J, the junction contained 3 bases not matched to a gene. This CDR3 contains 15 residues. Looked up from germline, CDR1 is LNHDA and CDR2 is SQIVND (reference sequence). The CDR3 here is CASSRLAGRTGELFF. CDR3 DNA sequence: TGTGCCAGTAGTCGACTAGCGGGACGCACCGGGGAGCTGTTTTTT.

This clone has just one count. This chain connects TRBV19 to TRBJ1-5; 8 nucleotides line up with TRBD1. CDR1 is LNHDA and CDR2 is SQIVND in the germline V gene (reference sequence). The V and J ends lost 5 bases and 1 base, in that order; junction bases with no gene match: 4. The CDR3 contains 15 residues. This chain's CDR3 is CASSVDRGSNQPQHF. The CDR3 DNA follows: TGTGCCAGTAGTGTCGACAGGGGAAGCAATCAGCCCCAGCATTTT.

This clone was detected once. The CDR3 DNA follows: TGTGCCAGCAGTGGGGTCGGGGGGGCCGAGGGTGAGCAGTTCTTC. Translating it yields CASSGVGGAEGEQFF. This chain links TRBV2 with TRBJ2-1; 8 nucleotides line up with TRBD2. J was trimmed by 9 bases and V by 4 bases; bases with no gene match: 11. The CDR3 contains 15 residues. Germline CDR1 SNHLY, CDR2 FYNNEI.

The gene calls are TRBV5-1 and TRBJ1-1, with D possibly matching TRBD1 (6 bases). The germline gives CDR1 SGHRS, CDR2 YFSETQ. The CDR3 covers 12 residues. V lost 3 bases, J lost 10 bases, and 13 bases lay in between. The DNA for the CDR3 is TGCGCCAGCAGCTCCACAGGGTTTGGAGCTTTCTTT. This sequence encodes CASSSTGFGAFF.

The chain is built from TRBV29-1 and TRBJ2-7; maybe TRBD1 (5 bases). Trimming left V 7 bases short and J 3 bases short, with 16 bases between. CDR1 and CDR2 from the germline V gene are SQVTM and ANQGSEA. The CDR3 has 13 amino acids. The CDR3 here is CSAAVGALYEQYF. CDR3 nucleotide sequence: TGCAGCGCTGCGGTTGGGGCACTCTACGAGCAGTACTTC.

This clone showed up just a few times. The chain has TRBV18 and TRBJ2-7; 7 bases match TRBD2. The length of the CDR3 is 15 residues. Germline CDR1 and CDR2: KGHSH and LQKENI. With 4 bases clipped from V and 3 bases from J, the junction kept 9 bases outside the gene matches. The CDR3 loop is CASSRRTSENYEQYF. The CDR3, as DNA: TGTGCCAGCTCACGACGGACTAGTGAGAACTACGAGCAGTACTTC.

In its sample, this clone was seen a few times. The chain links TRBV5-1 to TRBJ2-1, with 9 bases aligning to TRBD2. J was trimmed by 8 bases and V by 2 bases; bases with no gene match: 23. The CDR3 has 20 residues. Per germline, CDR1 SGHRS and CDR2 YFSETQ. The CDR3, as DNA: TGCGCCAGCAGCTTCGGACGCGAGGGGAGAGGACTAGCGAAAAAGGATGAGCAGTTCTTC. Translating gives CASSFGREGRGLAKKDEQFF.

The CDR3 here is CASSFVGVNQPQHF. For the CDR3, the DNA is TGTGCCAGCAGCTTCGTAGGGGTTAATCAGCCCCAGCATTTT. The chain joins TRBV7-2 to TRBJ1-5; tentatively, D is TRBD1 (5 bases). The CDR3 is made up of 14 amino acids. CDR1 is SGHTA and CDR2 is FQGNSA in the germline V gene. Trimming removed 3 bases from V and 4 bases from J, with 10 bases in between.

The chain couples TRBV2 to TRBJ2-1; 11 bases fit TRBD2. The J segment lost 4 bases and the V segment lost 1 base, leaving 3 bases of the junction unmatched. The CDR3 has 16 residues. The germline CDR1 and CDR2 sequences are SNHLY and FYNNEI. The CDR3 region is CASSEGASGGYNEQFF. CDR3 DNA: TGTGCCAGCAGTGAAGGGGCTAGCGGGGGGTACAATGAGCAGTTCTTC.

A few counts support this clone. CDR3 bases: TGTGCCAGCAGTCTAGCGGGCTCCTACGAGCAGTACTTC. It codes for CASSLAGSYEQYF. The chain joins TRBV27 to TRBJ2-7; 8 bases are a match to TRBD2. The CDR3 extends over 13 amino acids. The V segment lost 5 bases and the J segment 0 bases; nucleotides outside the gene matches: 0. The germline gives CDR1 MNHEY, CDR2 SMNVEV (reference sequence).

The gene calls are TRBV15 and TRBJ2-3, with unresolved D. Trimming pared 1 base from V and 1 base from J, leaving 6 bases between. Germline V CDR1 and CDR2: LNHNV, YYDKDF (reference sequence). The CDR3 covers 14 residues. The DNA of the CDR3 is TGTGCCACCAGCAGAGCAGTGGGCACAGATACGCAGTATTTT. Translating gives CATSRAVGTDTQYF.